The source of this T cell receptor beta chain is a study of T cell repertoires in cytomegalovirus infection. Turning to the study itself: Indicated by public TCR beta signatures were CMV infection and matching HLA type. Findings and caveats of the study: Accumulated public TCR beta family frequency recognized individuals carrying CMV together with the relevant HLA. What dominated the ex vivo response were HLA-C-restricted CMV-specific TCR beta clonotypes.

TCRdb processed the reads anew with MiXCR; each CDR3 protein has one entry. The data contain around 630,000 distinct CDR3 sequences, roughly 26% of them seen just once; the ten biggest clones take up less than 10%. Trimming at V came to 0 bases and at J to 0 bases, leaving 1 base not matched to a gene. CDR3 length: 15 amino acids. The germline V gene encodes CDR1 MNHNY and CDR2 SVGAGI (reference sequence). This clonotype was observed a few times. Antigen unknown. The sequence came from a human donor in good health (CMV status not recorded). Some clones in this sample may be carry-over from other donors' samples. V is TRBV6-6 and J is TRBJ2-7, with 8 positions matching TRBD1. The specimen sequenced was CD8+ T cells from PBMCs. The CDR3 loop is CASSYSTGASYEQYF. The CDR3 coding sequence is TGTGCCAGCAGTTACTCGACAGGGGCCTCCTACGAGCAGTACTTC.